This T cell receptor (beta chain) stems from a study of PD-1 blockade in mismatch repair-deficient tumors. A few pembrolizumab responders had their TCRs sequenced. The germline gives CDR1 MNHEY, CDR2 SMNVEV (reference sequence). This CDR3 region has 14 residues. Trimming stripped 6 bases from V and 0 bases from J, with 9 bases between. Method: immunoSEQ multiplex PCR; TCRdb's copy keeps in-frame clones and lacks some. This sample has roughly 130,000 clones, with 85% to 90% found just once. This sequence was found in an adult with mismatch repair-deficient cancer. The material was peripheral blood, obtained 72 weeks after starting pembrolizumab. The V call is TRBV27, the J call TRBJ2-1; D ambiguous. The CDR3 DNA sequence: TGTGCCAGCAGACTGGGCGGCTCCTACAATGAGCAGTTCTTC. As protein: CASRLGGSYNEQFF.